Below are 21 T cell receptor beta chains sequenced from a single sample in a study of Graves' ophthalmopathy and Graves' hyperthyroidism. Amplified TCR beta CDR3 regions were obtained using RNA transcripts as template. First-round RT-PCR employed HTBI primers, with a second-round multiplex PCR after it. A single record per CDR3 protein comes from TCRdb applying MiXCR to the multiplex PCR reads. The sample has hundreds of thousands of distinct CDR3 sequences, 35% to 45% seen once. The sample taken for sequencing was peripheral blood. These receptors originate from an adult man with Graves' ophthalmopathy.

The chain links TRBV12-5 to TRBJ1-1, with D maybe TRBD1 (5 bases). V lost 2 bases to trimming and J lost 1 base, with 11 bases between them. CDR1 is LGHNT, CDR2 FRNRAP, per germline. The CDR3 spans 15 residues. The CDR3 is CASGLPGPGNTEAFF. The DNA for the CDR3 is TGTGCTAGTGGTTTGCCGGGGCCAGGGAACACTGAAGCTTTCTTT.

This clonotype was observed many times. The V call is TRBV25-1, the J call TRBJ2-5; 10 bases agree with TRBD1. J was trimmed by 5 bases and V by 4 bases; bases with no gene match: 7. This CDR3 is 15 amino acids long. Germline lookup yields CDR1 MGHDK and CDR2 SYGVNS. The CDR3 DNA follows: TGTGCCAGCAGTGCTCCGGGACAGGGGTGGGAGACCCAGTACTTC. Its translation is CASSAPGQGWETQYF.

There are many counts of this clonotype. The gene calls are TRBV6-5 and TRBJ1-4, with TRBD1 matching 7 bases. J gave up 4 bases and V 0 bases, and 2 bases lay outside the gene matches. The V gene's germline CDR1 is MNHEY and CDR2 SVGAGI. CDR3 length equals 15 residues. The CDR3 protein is CASSYSRDSNEKLFF. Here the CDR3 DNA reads TGTGCCAGCAGTTACTCGAGGGACAGTAATGAAAAACTGTTTTTT.

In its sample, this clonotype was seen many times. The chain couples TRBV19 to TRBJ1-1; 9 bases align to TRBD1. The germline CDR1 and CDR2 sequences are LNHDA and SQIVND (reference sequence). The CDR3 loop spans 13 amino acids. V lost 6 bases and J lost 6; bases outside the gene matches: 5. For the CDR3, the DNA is TGTGCCAGTAGCCCGGGACAGGGCCCTGAAGCTTTCTTT. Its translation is CASSPGQGPEAFF.

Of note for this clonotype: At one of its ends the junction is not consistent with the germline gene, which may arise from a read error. CDR3 amino acids: CASSSGRTRYGQYF. Here the CDR3 DNA reads TGTGCCAGCAGCTCCGGACGGACCCGCTACGGGCAGTACTTC. V is TRBV12-3 or TRBV12-4 and J is TRBJ2-7; D call uncertain. This CDR3 contains 14 residues.

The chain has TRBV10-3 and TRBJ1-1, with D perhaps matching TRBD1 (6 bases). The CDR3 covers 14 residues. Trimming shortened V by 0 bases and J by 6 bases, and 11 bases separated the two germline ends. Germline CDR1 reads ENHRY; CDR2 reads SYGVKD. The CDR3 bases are TGTGCCATCAGTGAGTCCGAGAGACAGGCTGAAGCTTTCTTT. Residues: CAISESERQAEAFF.

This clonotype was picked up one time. This chain's CDR3 is CASSLAGGEDEQYF. CDR3 in DNA: TGCGCCAGCAGCTTGGCAGGGGGAGAGGACGAGCAGTACTTC. The chain recombines TRBV5-1 with TRBJ2-7, with TRBD1 matching over 7 bases. This CDR3 is built from 14 residues. V was clipped by 0 bases and J by 5 bases; unmatched bases: 5. The germline gives CDR1 SGHRS, CDR2 YFSETQ.

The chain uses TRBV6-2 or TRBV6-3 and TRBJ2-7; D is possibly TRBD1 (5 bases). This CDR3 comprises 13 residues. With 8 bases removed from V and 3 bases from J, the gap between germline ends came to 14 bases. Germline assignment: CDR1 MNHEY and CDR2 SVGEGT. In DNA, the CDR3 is TGTGCCAGCTCCACATTCCAGGGCTACGAGCAGTACTTC. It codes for CASSTFQGYEQYF.

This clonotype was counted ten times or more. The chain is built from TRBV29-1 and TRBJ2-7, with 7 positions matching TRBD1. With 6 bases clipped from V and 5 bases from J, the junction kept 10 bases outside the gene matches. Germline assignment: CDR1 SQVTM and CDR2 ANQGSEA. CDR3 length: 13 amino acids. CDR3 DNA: TGCAGCGTCGCGAGGGGGCGCGGCGACGAGCAGTACTTC. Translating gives CSVARGRGDEQYF.

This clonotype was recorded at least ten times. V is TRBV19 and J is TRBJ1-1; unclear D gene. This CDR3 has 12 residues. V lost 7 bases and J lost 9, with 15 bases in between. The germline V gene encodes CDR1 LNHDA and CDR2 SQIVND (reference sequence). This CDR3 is CASMGWNGKAFF. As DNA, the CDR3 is TGTGCCAGTATGGGATGGAATGGGAAAGCTTTCTTT. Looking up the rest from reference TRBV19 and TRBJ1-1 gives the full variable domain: DGGITQSPKYLFRKEGQNVTLSCEQNLNHDAMYWYRQDPGQGLRLIYYSQIVNDFQKGDIAEGYSVSREKKESFPLTVTSAQKNPTAFYLCASMGWNGKAFFGQGTRLTVV.

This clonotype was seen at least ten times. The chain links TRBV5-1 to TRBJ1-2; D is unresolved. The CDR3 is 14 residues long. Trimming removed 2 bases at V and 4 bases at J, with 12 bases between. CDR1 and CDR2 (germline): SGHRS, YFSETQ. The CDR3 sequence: CASSFGDFLYGYTF. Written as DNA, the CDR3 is TGCGCCAGCAGCTTTGGAGACTTTCTCTATGGCTACACCTTC.

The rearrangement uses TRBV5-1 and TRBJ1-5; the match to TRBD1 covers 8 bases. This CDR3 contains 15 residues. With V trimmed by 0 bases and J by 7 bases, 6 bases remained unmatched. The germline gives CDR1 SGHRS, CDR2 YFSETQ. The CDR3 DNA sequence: TGCGCCAGCAGCTTGGAGGCAGGGGGCGAGCAGCCCCAGCATTTT. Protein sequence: CASSLEAGGEQPQHF.

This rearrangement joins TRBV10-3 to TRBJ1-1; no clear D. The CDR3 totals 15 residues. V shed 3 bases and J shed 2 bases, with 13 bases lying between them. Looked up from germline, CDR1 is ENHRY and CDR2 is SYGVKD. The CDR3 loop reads CAISDEDPGNTEAFF. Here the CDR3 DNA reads TGTGCCATCAGTGATGAAGACCCTGGAAACACTGAAGCTTTCTTT.

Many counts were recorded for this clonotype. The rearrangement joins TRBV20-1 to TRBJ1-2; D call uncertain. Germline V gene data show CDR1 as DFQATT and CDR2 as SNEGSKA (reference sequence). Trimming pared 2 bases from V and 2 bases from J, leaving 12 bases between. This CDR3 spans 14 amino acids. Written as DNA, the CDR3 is TGCAGTGCTAGAACCCGGGGAAAGAACTATGGCTACACCTTC. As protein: CSARTRGKNYGYTF.

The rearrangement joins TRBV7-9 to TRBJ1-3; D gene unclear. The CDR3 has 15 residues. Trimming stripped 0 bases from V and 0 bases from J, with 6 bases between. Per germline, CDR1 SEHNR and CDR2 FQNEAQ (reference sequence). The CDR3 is CASSLAMTSGNTIYF. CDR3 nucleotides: TGTGCCAGCAGCTTAGCGATGACCTCTGGAAACACCATATATTTT.

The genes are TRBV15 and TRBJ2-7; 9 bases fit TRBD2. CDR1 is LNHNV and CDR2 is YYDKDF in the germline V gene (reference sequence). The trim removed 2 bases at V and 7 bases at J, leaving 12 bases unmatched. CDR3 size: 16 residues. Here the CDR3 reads CATSRLAGETQGEQYF. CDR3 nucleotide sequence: TGTGCCACCAGCAGATTAGCGGGAGAGACCCAGGGAGAGCAGTACTTC.

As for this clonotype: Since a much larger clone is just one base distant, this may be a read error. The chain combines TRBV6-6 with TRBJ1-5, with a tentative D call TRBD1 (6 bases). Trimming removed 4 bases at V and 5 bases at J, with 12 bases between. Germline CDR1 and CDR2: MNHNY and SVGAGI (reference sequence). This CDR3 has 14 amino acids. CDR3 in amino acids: CASSSPGVDQPQHF. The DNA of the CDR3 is TGTGCCAGCAGTTCTCCAGGGGTGGATCAGCCCCAGCATTTT.

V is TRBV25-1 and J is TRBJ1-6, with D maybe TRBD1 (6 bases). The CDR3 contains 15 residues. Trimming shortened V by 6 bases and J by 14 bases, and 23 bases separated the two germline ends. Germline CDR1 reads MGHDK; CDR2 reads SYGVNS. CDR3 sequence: CASSETGQPLSSLHF. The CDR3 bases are TGTGCCAGCAGCGAAACTGGACAGCCTCTATCTTCCCTCCACTTT.

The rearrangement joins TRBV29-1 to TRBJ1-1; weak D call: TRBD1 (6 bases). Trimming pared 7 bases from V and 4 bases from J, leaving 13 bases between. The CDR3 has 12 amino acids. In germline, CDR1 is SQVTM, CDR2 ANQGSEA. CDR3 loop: CSAGTIFTEAFF. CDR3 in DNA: TGCAGCGCCGGGACAATCTTCACTGAAGCTTTCTTT.

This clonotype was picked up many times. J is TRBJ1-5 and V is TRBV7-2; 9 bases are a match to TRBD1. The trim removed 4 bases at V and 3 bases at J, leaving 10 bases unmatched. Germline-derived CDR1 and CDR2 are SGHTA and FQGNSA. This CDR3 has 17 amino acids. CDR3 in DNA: TGTGCCAGCAGCTGGTTCGACAGGGGGAGTGTCAATCAGCCCCAGCATTTT. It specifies CASSWFDRGSVNQPQHF. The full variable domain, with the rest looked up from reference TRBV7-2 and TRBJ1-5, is GAGVSQSPSNKVTEKGKDVELRCDPISGHTALYWYRQSLGQGLEFLIYFQGNSAPDKSGLPSDRFSAERTGGSVSTLTIQRTQQEDSAVYLCASSWFDRGSVNQPQHFGDGTRLSIL.

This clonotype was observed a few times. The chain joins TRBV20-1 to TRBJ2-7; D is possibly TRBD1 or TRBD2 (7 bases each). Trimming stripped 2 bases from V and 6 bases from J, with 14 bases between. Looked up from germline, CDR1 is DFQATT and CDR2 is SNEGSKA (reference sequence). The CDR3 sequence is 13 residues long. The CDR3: CSARSRGGTEQYF. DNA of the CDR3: TGCAGTGCTAGATCCAGGGGGGGGACCGAGCAGTACTTC.